A single sample is the source of the 7 T cell receptor beta chains below, sequenced in a study of control samples from healthy donors and cancer patients. Repertoires were generated with immunoSEQ multiplex PCR, while TCRdb's copy carries only in-frame clones and drops some. The data contain 120,000 or so clones, around 92% of them singletons. Sequenced input: PBMCs. The source is a man older than 75 with head and neck cancer.

The chain carries TRBV2 and TRBJ2-5; possibly TRBD1 or TRBD2 for D (5 bases each). Trimming took off 5 bases at V and 5 bases at J, with 18 bases between the two ends. The CDR3 sequence is 15 residues long. Germline CDR1 reads SNHLY; CDR2 reads FYNNEI. The DNA for the CDR3 is TGTGCCAGCAGTCGGGGCCCCGGGGTCGGTGAGACCCAGTACTTC. This translates into CASSRGPGVGETQYF.

This clone appeared once. The chain has TRBV27 and TRBJ1-2, with 11 positions matching TRBD1. Trimming removed 8 bases from V and 5 bases from J; junction bases left unmatched: 4. This CDR3 has 13 amino acids. CDR1 and CDR2 from the germline V gene are MNHEY and SMNVEV (reference sequence). CDR3: CASSRDRGYGYTF. CDR3 coding DNA: TGTGCCAGCTCCCGGGACAGGGGGTATGGCTACACCTTC.

The chain has TRBV21-1 and TRBJ2-7. TRBV21-1 is a listed pseudogene. The CDR3 runs to 13 residues. DNA for the CDR3: TGTGCCAGCCCGGTGAGAAGGGCCTACGAGCAGTACTTC. Translation: CASPVRRAYEQYF.

The gene calls are TRBV29-1 and TRBJ1-1; D not certain. V was pared by 5 bases and J by 0 bases, with 10 bases between. Germline V gene lookup returns CDR1 SQVTM and CDR2 ANQGSEA. The CDR3 loop spans 13 amino acids. CDR3 DNA sequence: TGCAGCGTTTCGACACTGATGAACACTGAAGCTTTCTTT. Protein sequence: CSVSTLMNTEAFF.

This chain connects TRBV18 to TRBJ2-1; 7 bases map to TRBD2. Germline V CDR1 and CDR2: KGHSH, LQKENI. The V and J ends lost 3 bases and 4 bases, in that order; junction bases with no gene match: 6. CDR3 length: 15 residues. CDR3 protein: CASSPGSGKYNEQFF. The CDR3 bases are TGTGCCAGCTCACCGGGAAGCGGGAAGTACAATGAGCAGTTCTTC. Combining the CDR3 with reference TRBV18 and TRBJ2-1 gives the whole variable domain NAGVMQNPRHLVRRRGQEARLRCSPMKGHSHVYWYRQLPEEGLKFMVYLQKENIIDESGMPKERFSAEFPKEGPSILRIQQVVRGDSAAYFCASSPGSGKYNEQFFGPGTRLTVL.

The chain carries TRBV6-5 and TRBJ1-6, with D unresolved. CDR1 is MNHEY and CDR2 is SVGAGI in the germline V gene. The CDR3 contains 16 residues. Trimming removed 2 bases at V and 0 bases at J, with 8 bases between. The CDR3 protein is CASSYEASSYNSPLHF. The CDR3 DNA is TGTGCCAGCAGTTACGAAGCTAGCTCCTATAATTCACCCCTCCACTTT.

The chain links TRBV30 to TRBJ1-1; D remains ambiguous. V was shortened by 0 bases and J by 4 bases, with 9 bases between the two germline ends. CDR1 is GTSNPN and CDR2 is SVGIG in the germline V gene (reference sequence). The CDR3 runs 13 residues. The CDR3 DNA sequence: TGTGCCTGGAGTGTATGGGCTCCCACTGAAGCTTTCTTT. Protein product: CAWSVWAPTEAFF.